This T cell receptor beta chain was identified in a study of blood T cell repertoires in COVID-19 (dated by TCRdb to 2018 to 2020). General notes on the study: The collaborator samples originated in the United States, Italy and Spain and spanned the acute and convalescent phases of COVID-19. The prospective study material was composed of cDNA or gDNA derived from T cells, B-cell-depleted T cells, or PBMCs. Deeply sampled blood TCRbeta repertoires from subjects exposed to, actively infected with, or recovered from COVID-19 were included in the dataset. The repertoires were made available in a free public database intended to serve as a resource for research on the immune response to SARS-CoV-2. The samples were drawn from two sources: the first 160 participants of the ongoing ImmuneRACE study, and approximately 1,300 subjects contributed by 6 global collaborators. Nearly every sample came with metadata listing a de-identified subject ID, COVID-19 status, age in years and sex. Where available, HLA class I and class II types were obtained from metadata supplied by the sample provider rather than from assay-based typing.

Here is what the overall study found, with its caveats: How much clinical and demographic metadata was included differed by source and by participant, and the metadata was provided uncurated.

TCRbeta CDR3 regions were amplified from genomic DNA by means of the immunoSEQ Assay, a bias-controlled multiplex PCR. As for the original processing: The number of nucleated cells in each sample was estimated by amplification of reference gene primers within the assay. To quantify the absolute abundance of each unique TCRbeta CDR3 rearrangement, sequence reads were collapsed and filtered. Productive Simpson clonality was computed per sample as the square root of Simpson's diversity index over productive rearrangements. TCRdb's version of the immuneACCESS table is confined to in-frame rearrangements and falls short of the full clone set. An unresolved V gene accounts for under half of the shortfall where checked; the remainder is of unknown origin. The DNA gave D and trimming, while V, J and clone size come from that table. Counted in this sample were approximately 210,000 clones; more than 75% of them appeared once. Together, the top ten hold under 5% of the sample.

V gives up 5 bases and J gives up 3 bases, and the segment between their germline ends measures 16 bases. The CDR3 runs 15 residues from the cysteine to the phenylalanine. Here the CDR3 DNA is all that survives: 45 bases in frame from base 1. CDR1 and CDR2 (SGHTA, FQGNSA) derive from the germline V gene. The collaborating institutions used their own protocols to collect whole blood in K2EDTA tubes. For TCRbeta analysis, collaborator samples were shipped as frozen whole blood, as isolated PBMCs, or as DNA extracted from either sample type. In the case of this clone: The antigen it binds to is not known. Nothing much larger sits one base from this clone, and base qualities are not available.

Sequencing was carried out using peripheral blood. This sequence originates from a human donor in a cohort sampled during active COVID-19. The chain links TRBV7-2 with TRBJ1-2; the D segment could be TRBD1, given 6 matching bases. The DNA sequence follows: TGTGCCAGCAGCAAGAAGTGGGGGGGGCACTATGGCTACACCTTC. This yields the protein CASSKKWGGHYGYTF. Full variable domain (CDR3 extended with the reference TRBV7-2 and TRBJ1-2 proteins): GAGVSQSPSNKVTEKGKDVELRCDPISGHTALYWYRQSLGQGLEFLIYFQGNSAPDKSGLPSDRFSAERTGGSVSTLTIQRTQQEDSAVYLCASSKKWGGHYGYTFGSGTRLTVV.